The TCR beta chain described here comes from a study of blood T cells in healthy people across ages. Study outcomes and limitations: Naive CD4+ cell counts and diversity both ran higher in long-lived than in aged donors. Naive T cell percentage and TCR beta diversity correlated strongly.

The CDR3 contains 14 residues. Germline CDR1 SGHNT, CDR2 YYREEE (reference sequence). The junction had 2 bases not matched to a gene; V was cut back by 0 bases and J by 3 bases. Of note for this clonotype: Its antigen is not identified.

It was with a sample-barcoded 5' primer and a J-beta primer mix that a second PCR of roughly 7 to 12 cycles was run. Each cDNA was tagged by a template-switch adaptor containing 12 random nucleotides. A single record per CDR3 protein comes from TCRdb applying MiXCR to the 5' RACE reads. The profile shows more than 800,000 distinct CDR3 sequences, 40% to 45% of them singletons. The people who gave samples were healthy Caucasians from Russia, aged about 6 to 100. This chain uses TRBV5-4 with TRBJ2-5; 7 bases fit TRBD1. Sequenced input: blood. The sequence was collected from a woman aged 55-69 years in good health. CDR3 nucleotide sequence: TGTGCCAGCAGCTTGGTAGGGACAGAAGAGACCCAGTACTTC. This sequence encodes CASSLVGTEETQYF.